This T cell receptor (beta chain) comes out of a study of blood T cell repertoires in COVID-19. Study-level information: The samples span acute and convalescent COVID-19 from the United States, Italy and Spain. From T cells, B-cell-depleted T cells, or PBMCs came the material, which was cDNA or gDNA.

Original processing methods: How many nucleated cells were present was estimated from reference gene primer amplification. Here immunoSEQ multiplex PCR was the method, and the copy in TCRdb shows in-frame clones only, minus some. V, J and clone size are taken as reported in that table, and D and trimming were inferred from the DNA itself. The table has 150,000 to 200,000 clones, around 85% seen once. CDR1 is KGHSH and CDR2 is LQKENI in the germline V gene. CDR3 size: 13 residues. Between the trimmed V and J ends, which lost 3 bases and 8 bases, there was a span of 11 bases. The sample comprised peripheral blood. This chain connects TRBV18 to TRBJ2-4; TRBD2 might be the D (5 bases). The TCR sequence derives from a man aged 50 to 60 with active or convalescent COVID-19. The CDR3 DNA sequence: TGTGCCAGCTCACCGCGGTCGGAGGACATTCAGTACTTC. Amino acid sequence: CASSPRSEDIQYF. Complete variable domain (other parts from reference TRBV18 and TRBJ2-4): NAGVMQNPRHLVRRRGQEARLRCSPMKGHSHVYWYRQLPEEGLKFMVYLQKENIIDESGMPKERFSAEFPKEGPSILRIQQVVRGDSAAYFCASSPRSEDIQYFGAGTRLSVL.